This TCR beta chain was sequenced during a study of CD4 T cells in relation to SARS-CoV-2 and coronaviruses. The overall study: Negative control cultures got HIV-1 Nef peptides or no peptide. Findings of the study overall: Around 62% of donors had memory CD4+ clonotypes crossrecognizing SARS-CoV-2 and common cold coronavirus spike.

Before the COVID-19 pandemic, during about 2010-2019, CD4+ T cells were taken from unexposed donors. The cells were cultured for about 10 days before CD4+ T cells were isolated. Cells permitting, SARS-CoV-2 S/N and four cold-coronavirus spikes were tested on unexposed-donor CD4+ T cells. Cultures held 1.5 million to 2.5 million PBMCs per well with about 10 IU/ml IL-2. Details on this clone: Antigen: not known.

CDR3 length: 13 amino acids. V shed 1 base and J shed 5 bases, with 8 bases lying between them. The germline CDR1 and CDR2 sequences are MGHRA and YSYEKL. Measured with immunoSEQ multiplex PCR; TCRdb has only the in-frame clones, and not every one. The sample lists 15,000 to 20,000 clones; 70% to 80% were seen once. This chain links TRBV4-1 with TRBJ2-5; D is ambiguous. Sequenced sample: CD4+ T cells from PBMCs, cultured in vitro. The receptor comes from a human donor in good health. CDR3 loop: CASSQAPGETQYF. CDR3 in DNA: TGCGCCAGCAGCCAAGCTCCCGGGGAGACCCAGTACTTC.